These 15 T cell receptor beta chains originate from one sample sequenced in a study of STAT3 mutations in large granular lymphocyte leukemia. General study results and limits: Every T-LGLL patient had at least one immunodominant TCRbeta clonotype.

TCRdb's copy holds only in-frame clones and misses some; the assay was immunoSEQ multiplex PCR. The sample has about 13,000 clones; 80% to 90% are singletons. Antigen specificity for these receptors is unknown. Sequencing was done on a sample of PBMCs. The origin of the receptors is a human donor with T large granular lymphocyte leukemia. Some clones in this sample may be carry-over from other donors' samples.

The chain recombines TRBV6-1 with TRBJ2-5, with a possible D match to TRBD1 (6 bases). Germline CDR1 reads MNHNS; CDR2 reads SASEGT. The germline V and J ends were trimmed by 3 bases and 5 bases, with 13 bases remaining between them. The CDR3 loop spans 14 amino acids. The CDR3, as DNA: TGTGCCAGCAGTGATCCAGGGGTCTGGGAGACCCAGTACTTC. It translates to CASSDPGVWETQYF.

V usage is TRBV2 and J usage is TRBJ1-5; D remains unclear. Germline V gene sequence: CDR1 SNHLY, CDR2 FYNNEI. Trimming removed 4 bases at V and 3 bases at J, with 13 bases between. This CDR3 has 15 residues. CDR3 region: CASSGDRGYNQPQHF. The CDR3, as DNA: TGTGCCAGCAGTGGAGATAGAGGTTACAATCAGCCCCAGCATTTT. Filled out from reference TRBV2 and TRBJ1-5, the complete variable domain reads EPEVTQTPSHQVTQMGQEVILRCVPISNHLYFYWYRQILGQKVEFLVSFYNNEISEKSEIFDDQFSVERPDGSNFTLKIRSTKLEDSAMYFCASSGDRGYNQPQHFGDGTRLSIL.

CDR3 in DNA: TGCAGTGCTAGAGGGGGGGGTCGGGCTTTCTTT. Amino acids: CSARGGGRAFF. The chain links TRBV20-1 to TRBJ1-1, with a weak D call TRBD1 (5 bases). This CDR3 comprises 11 residues. CDR1 is DFQATT, CDR2 SNEGSKA, per germline (reference sequence). V was trimmed by 1 base and J by 11 bases, leaving 11 bases between them.

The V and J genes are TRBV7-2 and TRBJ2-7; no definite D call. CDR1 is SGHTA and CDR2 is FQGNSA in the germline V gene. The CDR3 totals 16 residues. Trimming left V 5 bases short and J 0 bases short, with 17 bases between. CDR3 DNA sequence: TGTGCCAGCAGCGGTCCAGTGGGCGGAAGCTCCTACGAGCAGTACTTC. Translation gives CASSGPVGGSSYEQYF.

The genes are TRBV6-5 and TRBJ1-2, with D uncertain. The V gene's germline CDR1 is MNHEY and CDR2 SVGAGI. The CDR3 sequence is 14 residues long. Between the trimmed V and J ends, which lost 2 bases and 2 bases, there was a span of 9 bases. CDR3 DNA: TGTGCCAGCAGTTACGCCGGACGGAACTATGGCTACACCTTC. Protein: CASSYAGRNYGYTF.

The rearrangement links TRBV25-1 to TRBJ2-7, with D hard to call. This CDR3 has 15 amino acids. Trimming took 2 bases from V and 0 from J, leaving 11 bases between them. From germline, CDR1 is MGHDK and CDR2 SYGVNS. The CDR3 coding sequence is TGTGCCAGCAGTGAAGGAACTGCCTACTCCTACGAGCAGTACTTC. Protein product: CASSEGTAYSYEQYF.

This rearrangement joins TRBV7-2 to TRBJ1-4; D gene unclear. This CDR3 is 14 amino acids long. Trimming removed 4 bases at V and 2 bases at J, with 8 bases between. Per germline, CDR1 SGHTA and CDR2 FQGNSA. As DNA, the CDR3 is TGTGCCAGCAGCTGGAAGAGTACTAATGAAAAACTGTTTTTT. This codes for CASSWKSTNEKLFF.

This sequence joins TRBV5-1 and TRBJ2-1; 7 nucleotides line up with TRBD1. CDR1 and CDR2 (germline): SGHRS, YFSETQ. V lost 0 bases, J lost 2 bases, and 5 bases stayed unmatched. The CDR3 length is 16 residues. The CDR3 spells CASSLAYQGAYNEQFF. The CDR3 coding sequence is TGCGCCAGCAGCTTGGCCTATCAGGGGGCCTACAATGAGCAGTTCTTC.

The CDR3 protein is CASSPPTGSNYGYTF. In DNA, the CDR3 is TGTGCCAGCTCACCTCCTACCGGGTCCAACTATGGCTACACCTTC. The chain couples TRBV18 to TRBJ1-2; D gene ambiguous. CDR1 is KGHSH and CDR2 is LQKENI in the germline V gene. V lost 3 bases and J lost 2, with 13 bases in between. This CDR3 has 15 amino acids.

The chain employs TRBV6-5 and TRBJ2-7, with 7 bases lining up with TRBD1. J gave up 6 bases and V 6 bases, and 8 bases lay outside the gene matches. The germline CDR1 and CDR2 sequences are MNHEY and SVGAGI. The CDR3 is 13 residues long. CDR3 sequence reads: CASRGGSLGEQYF. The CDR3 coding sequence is TGTGCCAGCAGAGGGGGCAGTCTCGGCGAGCAGTACTTC.

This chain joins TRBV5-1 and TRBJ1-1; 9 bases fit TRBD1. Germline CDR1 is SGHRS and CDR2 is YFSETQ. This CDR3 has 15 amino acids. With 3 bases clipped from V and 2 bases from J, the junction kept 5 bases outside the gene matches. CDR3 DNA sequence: TGCGCCAGCAGCTCCCGGACAGGGGACAACACTGAAGCTTTCTTT. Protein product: CASSSRTGDNTEAFF.

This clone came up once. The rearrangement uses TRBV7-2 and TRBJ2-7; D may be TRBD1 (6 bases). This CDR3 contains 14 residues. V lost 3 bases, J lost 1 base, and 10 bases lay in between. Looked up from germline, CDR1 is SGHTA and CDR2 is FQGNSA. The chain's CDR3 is CASSFRGGSYEQYF. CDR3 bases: TGTGCCAGCAGCTTCAGGGGCGGATCCTACGAGCAGTACTTC.

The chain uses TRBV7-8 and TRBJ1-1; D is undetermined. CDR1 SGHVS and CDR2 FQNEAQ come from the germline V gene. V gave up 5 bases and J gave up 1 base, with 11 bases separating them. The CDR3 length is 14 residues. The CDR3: CASSPDPGNTEAFF. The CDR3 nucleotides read TGTGCCAGCAGCCCGGACCCGGGGAACACTGAAGCTTTCTTT. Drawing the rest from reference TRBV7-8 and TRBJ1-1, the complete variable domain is GAGVSQSPRYKVAKRGQDVALRCDPISGHVSLFWYQQALGQGPEFLTYFQNEAQLDKSGLPSDRFFAERPEGSVSTLKIQRTQQEDSAVYLCASSPDPGNTEAFFGQGTRLTVV.

The CDR3 coding sequence is TGTGCCAGCAGCTTAACGGGGAGCACAGATACGCAGTATTTT. It codes for CASSLTGSTDTQYF. V is TRBV11-3 and J is TRBJ2-3, with TRBD2 as a possible D gene (5 bases). The germline V gene has CDR1 SGHNT and CDR2 YENEEA. This CDR3 has 14 residues. V was cut by 2 bases and J by 0 bases, with 6 bases left in between.

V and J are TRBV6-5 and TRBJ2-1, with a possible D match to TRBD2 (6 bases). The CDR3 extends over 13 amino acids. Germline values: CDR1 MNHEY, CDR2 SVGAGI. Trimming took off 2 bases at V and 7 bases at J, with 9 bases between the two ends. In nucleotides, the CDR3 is TGTGCCAGCAGTTACCTCGGGGGTAATGAGCAGTTCTTC. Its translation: CASSYLGGNEQFF.